This T cell receptor beta chain was documented in a study of monozygotic twins with inflammatory bowel disease. The authors made each sample's cDNA in eight separate reactions. Nested PCRs of around 15 and 9 cycles, two in total, were run on TCRalpha and TCRbeta cDNA. TCRdb re-called the 5' RACE reads and gives one entry per CDR3 protein, without DNA. The record lists 420,000 or so distinct CDR3 sequences, of which the ten most abundant hold 2% to 3%. Germline CDR1 is LNHNV and CDR2 is YYDKDF (reference sequence). The CDR3 totals 14 residues. The chain uses TRBV15 and TRBJ2-2; checking the TCRdb D call of TRBD1 is not possible without DNA. The specimen sequenced was blood. This receptor was taken from a human donor with ulcerative colitis or Crohn's disease, or a healthy co-twin of an affected twin (not recorded which). CDR3 amino acids: CATRPVLIGARLFF.